The 3 T cell receptor beta chains below come from one sample, sequenced in a study of T cells in localized non-small cell lung cancer. Only in-frame clones appear in the TCRdb table, and some are missing; sequencing was by immunoSEQ multiplex PCR. The sample has over 30,000 clones, roughly 90% seen once. Sequencing was performed on peripheral blood, taken before any cancer treatment. The receptor source for this set is a man aged 35-69 years with stage I lung adenocarcinoma.

The chain has TRBV5-1 and TRBJ2-2; TRBD1 might be the D (5 bases). The germline CDR1 and CDR2 sequences are SGHRS and YFSETQ. Between the trimmed V and J ends, which lost 3 bases and 6 bases, there was a span of 9 bases. CDR3 length: 13 amino acids. This CDR3 reads CASSSREAGELFF. The CDR3 nucleotides read TGCGCCAGCAGCTCCAGGGAAGCCGGGGAGCTGTTTTTT.

This sequence joins TRBV1 and TRBJ2-3; the table's D gene call, TRBD2, was not cross checked with the DNA. TRBV1 is described as a pseudogene. This CDR3 comprises 18 residues. In DNA, the CDR3 is TGCACCAGCAGCCAAGAAGCTAGCGGGGGGGCCAGAACAGATACGCAGTATTTT. The encoded protein is CTSSQEASGGARTDTQYF.

V is TRBV7-9 and J is TRBJ2-1; unclear D gene. The CDR3 consists of 13 residues. Germline loops: CDR1 SEHNR, CDR2 FQNEAQ (reference sequence). Trimming cost V 5 bases and J 3 bases, with 8 bases left between them. CDR3 sequence: CASSTGFYNEQFF. As DNA, the CDR3 is TGTGCCAGCAGCACGGGCTTCTACAATGAGCAGTTCTTC.